Following are 23 T cell receptor beta chains from one sample sequenced in a study of blood T cell repertoires in COVID-19. TCRdb keeps only in-frame clones here, not all; method: immunoSEQ multiplex PCR. The table lists approximately 250,000 clones, nearly 95% of them singletons. The sample comprised peripheral blood. The receptors were sampled from a man younger than 40 with COVID-19, enrolled during active disease.

The chain combines TRBV6-5 with TRBJ1-3; D unclear. Germline V gene sequence: CDR1 MNHEY, CDR2 SVGAGI. The CDR3 is made up of 15 amino acids. V lost 0 bases and J lost 2, with 8 bases in between. The CDR3 sequence: CASSYSMTPGNTIYF. The CDR3 DNA is TGTGCCAGCAGTTACTCGATGACACCTGGAAACACCATATATTTT.

The chain is built from TRBV11-2 and TRBJ2-5; a possible D gene is TRBD2 (6 bases). Trimming shortened V by 2 bases and J by 1 base, and 17 bases separated the two germline ends. The CDR3 runs to 17 residues. Germline V gene lookup returns CDR1 SGHAT and CDR2 FQNNGV. The CDR3 is CASSLSVRRGLQETQYF. The CDR3 bases are TGTGCCAGCAGCTTATCGGTACGGCGGGGACTCCAAGAGACCCAGTACTTC. The full variable domain, its missing parts supplied by reference TRBV11-2 and TRBJ2-5, is EAGVAQSPRYKIIEKRQSVAFWCNPISGHATLYWYQQILGQGPKLLIQFQNNGVVDDSQLPKDRFSAERLKGVDSTLKIQPAKLEDSAVYLCASSLSVRRGLQETQYFGPGTRLLVL.

The chain recombines TRBV27 with TRBJ1-2, with 7 bases aligning to TRBD1. Germline CDR1 reads MNHEY; CDR2 reads SMNVEV (reference sequence). This CDR3 contains 14 residues. With 4 bases clipped from V and 4 bases from J, the junction kept 6 bases outside the gene matches. The CDR3 reads CASSWQGVGYGYTF. CDR3 nucleotide sequence: TGTGCCAGCAGTTGGCAGGGGGTGGGCTATGGCTACACCTTC.

The chain recombines TRBV20-1 with TRBJ2-3; possibly TRBD2 for D (6 bases). The CDR3 length is 18 residues. The germline V gene encodes CDR1 DFQATT and CDR2 SNEGSKA (reference sequence). Trimming cost V 3 bases and J 1 base, with 23 bases left between them. CDR3 coding DNA: TGCAGTGCTAGTGCGAGTTATGTCGGGGGTGGTGGCACAGATACGCAGTATTTT. This gives the protein CSASASYVGGGGTDTQYF.

The rearrangement joins TRBV14 to TRBJ2-3, with 7 nucleotides matching TRBD1. Trimming cost V 3 bases and J 2 bases; bases outside gene matches: 11. Germline V gene lookup returns CDR1 SGHDN and CDR2 FVKESK. There are 17 residues in the CDR3. The CDR3 DNA reads TGTGCCAGCAGCCAGATAGGGGGCCTCATGATCACAGATACGCAGTATTTT. This gives the protein CASSQIGGLMITDTQYF. The full variable domain, rest sourced from reference TRBV14 and TRBJ2-3, is EAGVTQFPSHSVIEKGQTVTLRCDPISGHDNLYWYRRVMGKEIKFLLHFVKESKQDESGMPNNRFLAERTGGTYSTLKVQPAELEDSGVYFCASSQIGGLMITDTQYFGPGTRLTVL.

V gene TRBV27 combines with J gene TRBJ1-6; 9 nucleotides agree with TRBD1. V was clipped by 1 base and J by 9 bases; unmatched bases: 10. CDR3 length: 17 amino acids. From germline, CDR1 is MNHEY and CDR2 SMNVEV (reference sequence). The CDR3 coding sequence is TGTGCCAGCAGTTTATTCGTCGGGGACAGGGTCTCTTCACCCCTCCACTTT. Its translation is CASSLFVGDRVSSPLHF.

Only one count was recorded for this clone. V and J are TRBV3-1 (or the pseudogene TRBV3-2) and TRBJ1-3; 8 bases map to TRBD1. This CDR3 spans 16 amino acids. The V gene's germline CDR1 is LGHDT and CDR2 YNNKEL (reference sequence). Losses at the gene ends were 2 bases for V and 4 bases for J; bases not matched to a gene: 7. CDR3 in DNA: TGTGCCAGCAGCCAACCGCCAGGGGGCGTGGGAAACACCATATATTTT. Translating gives CASSQPPGGVGNTIYF.

The chain combines TRBV5-1 with TRBJ2-2, with a weak D call TRBD1 (5 bases). The CDR3 has 15 residues. Trimming cost V 4 bases and J 3 bases, with 13 bases left between them. Per the germline V gene, CDR1 is SGHRS and CDR2 is YFSETQ. Here the CDR3 DNA reads TGCGCCAGCAGCCTAGGGGCAGAGTACACCGGGGAGCTGTTTTTT. Translating gives CASSLGAEYTGELFF.

The V and J genes are TRBV29-1 and TRBJ1-3; 7 bases are shared with TRBD1. The CDR3 has 14 residues. Germline-derived CDR1 and CDR2 are SQVTM and ANQGSEA. The CDR3 DNA sequence: TGCGGGGTTCGGGACAGCCTCTCTGGAAACACCATATATTTT. Its translation is CGVRDSLSGNTIYF.

This clone is a singleton in its sample. The sample carries other DNA sequences with the same CDR3. The chain employs TRBV5-1 and TRBJ2-2; tentative D call: TRBD2 (7 bases). The CDR3 spans 16 residues. Germline lookup yields CDR1 SGHRS and CDR2 YFSETQ. Trimming cost V 4 bases and J 2 bases, with 15 bases left between them. Here the CDR3 reads CASSLQGGENTGELFF. CDR3 coding DNA: TGCGCCAGCAGCCTACAGGGAGGGGAAAACACCGGGGAGCTGTTTTTT.

The chain links TRBV5-1 to TRBJ1-4; 7 bases align to TRBD1. Germline V gives CDR1 SGHRS, CDR2 YFSETQ. The CDR3 loop spans 16 amino acids. V lost 4 bases, J lost 5 bases, and 11 bases stayed unmatched. The CDR3 loop is CASSATGTAKNEKLFF. The CDR3 DNA follows: TGCGCCAGCAGCGCCACCGGGACAGCCAAAAATGAAAAACTGTTTTTT. Full variable domain (remainder filled in from reference TRBV5-1 and TRBJ1-4): KAGVTQTPRYLIKTRGQQVTLSCSPISGHRSVSWYQQTPGQGLQFLFEYFSETQRNKGNFPGRFSGRQFSNSRSEMNVSTLELGDSALYLCASSATGTAKNEKLFFGSGTQLSVL.

The J gene is TRBJ2-5, the V gene TRBV6-5; 7 bases align to TRBD2. After removal of 6 bases from V and 4 bases from J, the junction contained 11 bases not matched to a gene. This CDR3 has 15 amino acids. CDR1 and CDR2 (germline): MNHEY, SVGAGI. The CDR3 sequence: CASSPNPGGGETQYF. CDR3 nucleotides: TGTGCCAGCAGCCCCAATCCGGGGGGAGGAGAGACCCAGTACTTC.

This clone has just one count. The rearrangement joins TRBV12-5 to TRBJ1-5, with 7 bases identical to TRBD1. Germline trimming cut 6 bases from V and 2 bases from J; bases unmatched to any gene: 7. This CDR3 is 15 amino acids long. Per the germline V gene, CDR1 is LGHNT and CDR2 is FRNRAP. The CDR3 protein is CASGPGQVGNQPQHF. The CDR3 coding sequence is TGTGCTAGTGGACCCGGACAGGTCGGCAATCAGCCCCAGCATTTT. Full variable domain (missing parts from reference TRBV12-5 and TRBJ1-5): DARVTQTPRHKVTEMGQEVTMRCQPILGHNTVFWYRQTMMQGLELLAYFRNRAPLDDSGMPKDRFSAEMPDATLATLKIQPSEPRDSAVYFCASGPGQVGNQPQHFGDGTRLSIL.

Turning to this clone: This specimen includes other DNA sequences encoding the same CDR3. The V call is TRBV9, the J call TRBJ2-5, with 12 bases that match TRBD2. The junction had 0 bases not matched to a gene; V was cut back by 0 bases and J by 3 bases. Germline CDR1 and CDR2: SGDLS and YYNGEE. The length of the CDR3 is 15 residues. CDR3: CASSVGLAGEETQYF. The CDR3 nucleotides read TGTGCCAGCAGCGTAGGACTAGCGGGGGAAGAGACCCAGTACTTC.

A remark on this clone: Additional DNA sequences in this sample encode the identical CDR3. The chain recombines TRBV6-5 with TRBJ2-7, with a possible D match to TRBD2 (5 bases). V lost 5 bases to trimming and J lost 1 base, with 9 bases between them. CDR1 MNHEY and CDR2 SVGAGI come from the germline V gene. This CDR3 spans 13 amino acids. CDR3 nucleotides: TGTGCCAGCAGTACGGGGAGTTCCTACGAGCAGTACTTC. This codes for CASSTGSSYEQYF.

The chain combines TRBV10-3 with TRBJ2-7; a weak D match, TRBD1 (5 bases). CDR1 and CDR2 from the germline V gene are ENHRY and SYGVKD. The CDR3 contains 14 residues. Trimming pared 6 bases from V and 6 bases from J, leaving 18 bases between. In DNA, the CDR3 is TGTGCCATCAGCGTGTCAGGGTATGGTTCCGAGCAGTACTTC. This codes for CAISVSGYGSEQYF.

The J gene is TRBJ2-7, the V gene TRBV5-1, with 10 bases that match TRBD1. This CDR3 has 16 amino acids. Germline CDR1 and CDR2: SGHRS and YFSETQ. J gave up 5 bases and V 3 bases, and 11 bases lay outside the gene matches. In DNA, the CDR3 is TGCGCCAGCAGCTCACTAGGGCCGGGACAGGGGCACGAGCAGTACTTC. This encodes CASSSLGPGQGHEQYF.

This clone has only a few counts. The chain has TRBV5-4 and TRBJ1-5; D is possibly TRBD1 (5 bases). The CDR3 consists of 13 residues. With 10 bases removed from V and 0 bases from J, the gap between germline ends came to 11 bases. CDR1 is SGHNT and CDR2 is YYREEE in the germline V gene (reference sequence). The CDR3 is CARRGDSNQPQHF. Here the CDR3 DNA reads TGTGCCCGCCGGGGGGATAGCAATCAGCCCCAGCATTTT. Using reference TRBV5-4 and TRBJ1-5 for the parts outside the CDR3, the full variable domain is ETGVTQSPTHLIKTRGQQVTLRCSSQSGHNTVSWYQQALGQGPQFIFQYYREEENGRGNFPPRFSGLQFPNYSSELNVNALELDDSALYLCARRGDSNQPQHFGDGTRLSIL.

The chain is built from TRBV9 and TRBJ2-1; the D gene is possibly TRBD1 (5 bases). Looked up from germline, CDR1 is SGDLS and CDR2 is YYNGEE. The germline V and J ends were trimmed by 4 bases and 9 bases, with 14 bases remaining between them. The CDR3 spans 13 residues. In nucleotides, the CDR3 is TGTGCCAGCAGCCCCCGTTACAGGTTTGAGCAGTTCTTC. Its protein product is CASSPRYRFEQFF.

This clone was found once. V usage is TRBV7-9 and J usage is TRBJ1-2, with TRBD1 matching 9 bases. With 4 bases clipped from V and 2 bases from J, the junction kept 8 bases outside the gene matches. The CDR3 is 16 residues long. The germline V gene encodes CDR1 SEHNR and CDR2 FQNEAQ (reference sequence). The CDR3 DNA follows: TGTGCCAGCAGCTACGGACCGACAGGGGGGAACTATGGCTACACCTTC. Translating gives CASSYGPTGGNYGYTF.

The table lists this clone with a count of one. The rearrangement joins TRBV5-6 to TRBJ1-2; tentative D call: TRBD1 (5 bases). CDR1 is SGHDT and CDR2 is YYEEEE in the germline V gene. This CDR3 has 14 residues. Trimming cost V 4 bases and J 5 bases, with 15 bases left between them. CDR3 DNA sequence: TGTGCCAGCAGCCCTACGGGGGTGAGGTATGGCTACACCTTC. Translation gives CASSPTGVRYGYTF.

The CDR3 region is CASSLWGVDEKLFF. CDR3 bases: TGTGCCAGCAGTTTATGGGGGGTAGACGAAAAACTGTTTTTT. The rearrangement joins TRBV27 to TRBJ1-4, with a tentative D call TRBD1 (5 bases). Germline V gene data show CDR1 as MNHEY and CDR2 as SMNVEV (reference sequence). The CDR3 has 14 amino acids. The germline V and J ends were trimmed by 1 base and 8 bases, with 11 bases remaining between them.

The V gene is TRBV5-4, the J gene TRBJ2-2; unclear D gene. The CDR3 spans 13 residues. The V gene lost 0 bases and the J gene lost 7 bases, with 7 bases spanning the gap. CDR1 is SGHNT, CDR2 YYREEE, per germline (reference sequence). The DNA of the CDR3 is TGTGCCAGCAGCTTGGAGCCGTACGGGGAGCTGTTTTTT. This translates into CASSLEPYGELFF.